The 24 T cell receptor beta chains below all came from one sample that was sequenced in a study of human T cells and chemical hapten exposure (dated by TCRdb to the early 2020s). Libraries came from RACE. This sample was sequenced with a NextSeq 500. The public reads were run again by TCRdb, first through fastp at Q25 and then through MiXCR, and only productive beta chains were kept. When rows share a CDR3 protein, they turn into one entry using the most common DNA and genes. The sample table holds under 75,000 distinct CDR3 sequences, of which roughly 11% were seen once. The ten largest clones add up to approximately 1.5% of the sample. The time point label, as the study defines it: patch test 3, about 24 weeks after DPC sensitization. According to the study, the label for this sample's treatment or condition signals: therapeutic diphenylcyclopropenone sensitization with weekly scalp DPC. The specimen comprised whole blood, sampled in connection with sensitization to the hapten diphenylcyclopropenone (DPC). The receptors shown here come from a woman aged 45-65 years with alopecia areata. Some clones in this sample may be carry-over from other donors' samples.

This clonotype was seen at least ten times. The chain couples TRBV28 to TRBJ1-5, with D unclear. This CDR3 is built from 14 residues. V gave up 4 bases and J gave up 9 bases, with 16 bases separating them. Germline loops: CDR1 MDHEN, CDR2 SYDVKM. CDR3 residues: CASSSVVGWLPQHF. In nucleotides, the CDR3 is TGTGCCAGCAGTTCCGTCGTCGGCTGGCTGCCCCAGCATTTT.

This chain links TRBV29-1 with TRBJ1-1; D possibly corresponds to TRBD1 (5 bases). With 7 bases removed from V and 3 bases from J, the gap between germline ends came to 12 bases. The germline V gene has CDR1 SQVTM and CDR2 ANQGSEA. This CDR3 is built from 12 residues. The CDR3 nucleotides read TGCAGCGCTACGACAGAATACACTGAAGCTTTCTTT. Translated: CSATTEYTEAFF.

This clonotype has just one count. The rearrangement links TRBV12-3 or TRBV12-4 to TRBJ1-2; D perhaps matches TRBD1 (5 bases). The V end lost 5 bases, the J end lost 8 bases, and 15 bases lay between the germline ends. CDR3 length: 13 amino acids. In DNA form, the CDR3 reads TGTGCCAGCAGTCCAGGGACTTTAGCCGGCTACACCTTC. Translating gives CASSPGTLAGYTF.

This clonotype was detected only a few times. The rearrangement links TRBV5-1 to TRBJ2-7; TRBD2 matches 7 bases. The CDR3 runs 18 residues. V was clipped by 0 bases and J by 7 bases; unmatched bases: 19. Germline CDR1 is SGHRS and CDR2 is YFSETQ. The CDR3 nucleotides are TGCGCCAGCAGCTTGGTTGAGACTAGCTCCTCAGCGAGAACTGAGCAGTACTTC. Translating gives CASSLVETSSSARTEQYF. Complete variable domain (other parts from reference TRBV5-1 and TRBJ2-7): KAGVTQTPRYLIKTRGQQVTLSCSPISGHRSVSWYQQTPGQGLQFLFEYFSETQRNKGNFPGRFSGRQFSNSRSEMNVSTLELGDSALYLCASSLVETSSSARTEQYFGPGTRLTVT.

CDR3 in DNA: TGCAGCGTCATTAATGAAAAACTGTTTTTT. Translation: CSVINEKLFF. This sequence joins TRBV29-1 and TRBJ1-4; D not certain. Between the trimmed V and J ends, which lost 6 bases and 4 bases, there was a span of 3 bases. Germline V gives CDR1 SQVTM, CDR2 ANQGSEA. The CDR3 runs 10 residues.

This clonotype has a count of ten or more. This chain links TRBV6-5 with TRBJ2-7; D might be TRBD1 or TRBD2, each matching 6 bases. CDR1 and CDR2 (germline): MNHEY, SVGAGI. Trimming stripped 2 bases from V and 6 bases from J, with 11 bases between. The CDR3 covers 13 residues. The CDR3 here is CASSYGGLGEQYF. CDR3 in DNA: TGTGCCAGCAGTTACGGGGGGCTAGGCGAGCAGTACTTC.

This clonotype came up many times. The chain links TRBV2 to TRBJ1-1; possible D gene TRBD1, 5 bases. Per germline, CDR1 SNHLY and CDR2 FYNNEI. The CDR3 consists of 12 residues. V dropped 5 bases and J dropped 6 bases, with 10 bases sitting between them. The CDR3 sequence: CASSSRGAEAFF. The CDR3 nucleotides read TGTGCCAGCAGTTCTCGGGGGGCTGAAGCTTTCTTT. Combining the CDR3 with reference TRBV2 and TRBJ1-1 gives the whole variable domain EPEVTQTPSHQVTQMGQEVILRCVPISNHLYFYWYRQILGQKVEFLVSFYNNEISEKSEIFDDQFSVERPDGSNFTLKIRSTKLEDSAMYFCASSSRGAEAFFGQGTRLTVV.

CDR3 protein: CASSPQRGSTDTQYF. CDR3 DNA sequence: TGTGCCAGCAGCCCACAGCGGGGCTCCACAGATACGCAGTATTTT. V is TRBV7-9 and J is TRBJ2-3; 7 positions match TRBD2. J lost 2 bases, V lost 5 bases, and 7 bases had no gene match. CDR3 size: 15 residues. Germline V gives CDR1 SEHNR, CDR2 FQNEAQ (reference sequence).

V gene TRBV13 combines with J gene TRBJ1-3; D is uncertain. Germline V lookup: CDR1 PRHDT, CDR2 FYEKMQ (reference sequence). V gave up 2 bases and J gave up 8 bases, with 4 bases separating them. The CDR3 has 11 amino acids. Here the CDR3 DNA reads TGTGCCAGCAGCTTACGAGACACCATATATTTT. Its protein product is CASSLRDTIYF.

There are a few counts of this clonotype. The chain links TRBV5-1 to TRBJ1-1; no definite D call. The V gene lost 0 bases and the J gene lost 3 bases, with 12 bases spanning the gap. This CDR3 comprises 15 residues. Germline lookup yields CDR1 SGHRS and CDR2 YFSETQ. The CDR3 coding sequence is TGCGCCAGCAGCTTGGCCGAAGGTTTTGACACTGAAGCTTTCTTT. Translation: CASSLAEGFDTEAFF.

The table lists this clonotype with many counts. V is TRBV11-2 and J is TRBJ2-6; D ambiguous. Per the germline V gene, CDR1 is SGHAT and CDR2 is FQNNGV. This CDR3 is 16 amino acids long. V lost 1 base and J 3 bases, leaving 10 bases between the germline ends. This CDR3 reads CASSLARVGGANVLTF. The CDR3 DNA reads as TGTGCCAGCAGCTTAGCCCGTGTGGGTGGGGCCAACGTCCTGACTTTC.

This chain joins TRBV27 and TRBJ2-2; D is unclear. The germline V gene encodes CDR1 MNHEY and CDR2 SMNVEV (reference sequence). Trimming left V 3 bases short and J 4 bases short, with 3 bases between. This CDR3 is 12 amino acids long. CDR3 amino acids: CASSFLTGELFF. The CDR3 DNA reads TGTGCCAGCAGTTTCCTCACCGGGGAGCTGTTTTTT.

This clonotype was detected a few times. This chain uses TRBV7-2 with TRBJ2-5; D is ambiguous. The V gene's germline CDR1 is SGHTA and CDR2 FQGNSA. CDR3 length: 13 amino acids. Trimming removed 5 bases from V and 1 base from J, with 8 bases in between. The CDR3: CASSLPGQETQYF. The CDR3 bases are TGTGCCAGCAGCCTTCCCGGCCAAGAGACCCAGTACTTC.

In this sample, this clonotype turned up many times. This chain connects TRBV6-2 or TRBV6-3 to TRBJ1-5; tentative D call: TRBD1 (6 bases). Germline CDR1 MNHEY, CDR2 SVGEGT. The CDR3 is 13 amino acids. V was trimmed by 2 bases and J by 11 bases, leaving 13 bases between them. CDR3 sequence: CASSYGQRGAQHF. For the CDR3, the DNA is TGTGCCAGCAGTTACGGACAGCGCGGGGCCCAGCATTTT.

Ten or more counts support this clonotype. The chain recombines TRBV28 with TRBJ2-6; possibly TRBD1 or TRBD2 for D (5 bases each). CDR3 length: 15 amino acids. Germline CDR1 reads MDHEN; CDR2 reads SYDVKM. The ends were cut back, 2 bases at V and 1 base at J, with 6 bases in the middle. The CDR3 DNA reads TGTGCCAGCAGTTTAGAGGGGTCTGGGGCCAACGTCCTGACTTTC. Amino acids: CASSLEGSGANVLTF.

This chain uses TRBV28 with TRBJ1-2; D call uncertain. The CDR3 is 11 amino acids. Germline-derived CDR1 and CDR2 are MDHEN and SYDVKM. V was trimmed by 10 bases and J by 11 bases, leaving 17 bases between them. CDR3 sequence reads: CANLNGQKYTF. DNA for the CDR3: TGTGCCAATCTCAATGGGCAGAAGTACACCTTC.

This chain links TRBV18 with TRBJ1-1; 8 bases match TRBD1. Germline CDR1 KGHSH, CDR2 LQKENI. The CDR3 is made up of 13 amino acids. V lost 3 bases to trimming and J lost 6 bases; unmatched junction nucleotides: 3. Here the CDR3 reads CASSPGQEAEAFF. Written as DNA, the CDR3 is TGTGCCAGCTCACCGGGACAGGAGGCTGAAGCTTTCTTT. Variable domain in full (rest from reference TRBV18 and TRBJ1-1): NAGVMQNPRHLVRRRGQEARLRCSPMKGHSHVYWYRQLPEEGLKFMVYLQKENIIDESGMPKERFSAEFPKEGPSILRIQQVVRGDSAAYFCASSPGQEAEAFFGQGTRLTVV.

J is TRBJ2-6 and V is TRBV20-1; 9 nucleotides line up with TRBD1. Looked up from germline, CDR1 is DFQATT and CDR2 is SNEGSKA (reference sequence). Losses at the gene ends were 6 bases for V and 1 base for J; bases not matched to a gene: 10. The CDR3 totals 17 residues. Here the CDR3 reads CSATPGTGISGANVLTF. The CDR3 region has the DNA TGCAGTGCGACGCCCGGGACAGGGATTTCTGGGGCCAACGTCCTGACTTTC.

At least ten counts were recorded for this clonotype. The chain carries TRBV20-1 and TRBJ1-5; D uncertain. V lost 3 bases and J 0 bases, leaving 12 bases between the germline ends. The CDR3 is 15 amino acids. Germline CDR1 is DFQATT and CDR2 is SNEGSKA (reference sequence). CDR3 sequence reads: CSASLNRLSNQPQHF. In nucleotides, the CDR3 is TGCAGTGCTAGTTTAAACAGACTTAGCAATCAGCCCCAGCATTTT.

In its sample, this clonotype was seen many times. This chain joins TRBV29-1 and TRBJ2-7, with D tentatively TRBD1 (6 bases). The CDR3 is 13 amino acids. V lost 7 bases and J lost 6, with 19 bases in between. In germline, CDR1 is SQVTM, CDR2 ANQGSEA. This CDR3 is CSARDTRTREQYF. As DNA, the CDR3 is TGCAGCGCACGGGACACCAGAACCCGCGAGCAGTACTTC.

In the case of this clonotype: Since a much larger clone is just one base distant, this may be a read error. V usage is TRBV7-9 and J usage is TRBJ2-7; D is unclear. This CDR3 spans 14 amino acids. Germline V gene sequence: CDR1 SEHNR, CDR2 FQNEAQ (reference sequence). This CDR3 reads CVSSFRAASYEQYF. The CDR3, as DNA: TGTGTCAGCAGCTTTCGGGCTGCTAGTTACGAGCAGTACTTC.

This clonotype was counted at least ten times. The rearrangement joins TRBV6-5 to TRBJ2-2; 8 nucleotides agree with TRBD2. The CDR3 covers 20 residues. Germline trimming cut 5 bases from V and 0 bases from J; bases unmatched to any gene: 17. Germline CDR1 and CDR2: MNHEY and SVGAGI. CDR3 in amino acids: CASSDFRERGRNPNTGELFF. The CDR3 DNA sequence: TGTGCCAGCAGTGACTTTAGGGAGCGGGGGAGAAATCCGAACACCGGGGAGCTGTTTTTT.

This clonotype has a count of ten or more. This sequence joins TRBV7-2 and TRBJ1-1; 7 bases agree with TRBD1. Per the germline V gene, CDR1 is SGHTA and CDR2 is FQGNSA. This CDR3 contains 15 residues. Trimming at V came to 4 bases and at J to 9 bases, leaving 14 bases not matched to a gene. The CDR3 loop reads CASSSDRVRTQKAFF. The DNA for the CDR3 is TGTGCCAGCAGCTCTGACAGGGTCCGGACCCAAAAAGCTTTCTTT.

In this sample, this clonotype turned up a few times. The CDR3 DNA is TGTGCCAGCAACGAAGTCGGGACAGGGGGATACGAGCAGTACTTC. This encodes CASNEVGTGGYEQYF. This chain connects TRBV6-2 or TRBV6-3 to TRBJ2-7; 11 bases are shared with TRBD1. The ends lost 7 bases at V and 4 bases at J; junction bases unmatched: 9. CDR3 size: 15 residues. CDR1 is MNHEY and CDR2 is SVGEGT in the germline V gene.